Given below is one T cell receptor beta chain in context. This likely reflects a read error, since a far larger clone is one base away. CDR3 length equals 15 residues. V was cut by 2 bases and J by 10 bases, with 18 bases left in between. Germline V gene lookup returns CDR1 MDHEN and CDR2 SYDVKM. The data derive from a study of low-dose radiotherapy and immunotherapy resistance in tumors. At the level of the study: Per fraction, Cohort 1 was given 0.5 Gy every 2 weeks, for a total of 6.5 Gy. Each two-week cycle included intravenous cyclophosphamide 200 mg/m2, given one day before radiation and immunotherapy.

Time point denoted: after trial treatment. The treatment was: LDRT plus nivolumab, ipilimumab, low-dose cyclophosphamide and aspirin (RACIN trial). Donors were administered nivolumab, ipilimumab, aspirin and low-dose cyclophosphamide, together with low-dose radiotherapy. Gene-specific TRAV and TRBV primers were used for first-strand cDNA, covering alpha and beta chains. A constant-region primer paired with the V-primer adapter amplified TCRs over 20 PCR cycles. In vitro transcription was used to amplify the isolated mRNA. MiXCR, run by TCRdb on the reads, gives a single entry per CDR3 protein. The sample holds tens of thousands of distinct CDR3 sequences, around a sixth seen once.

V gene TRBV28 combines with J gene TRBJ2-1, with a tentative D call TRBD2 (6 bases). The source is a male donor with prostate cancer. Sequencing used PBMCs, obtained after low-dose radiotherapy plus immunotherapy. The CDR3 is CASSLISGPTYEQFF. CDR3 sequence (DNA): TGTGCCAGCAGTTTAATTAGCGGCCCCACCTACGAGCAGTTCTTC. Full variable domain (outside the CDR3, taken from reference TRBV28 and TRBJ2-1): DVKVTQSSRYLVKRTGEKVFLECVQDMDHENMFWYRQDPGLGLRLIYFSYDVKMKEKGDIPEGYSVSREKKERFSLILESASTNQTSMYLCASSLISGPTYEQFFGPGTRLTVL.